The 6 T cell receptor beta chains given below trace back to one sample, sequenced in a study of metastatic and nonmetastatic thyroid tumors. Thyroid surgery took place with no prior treatment in any patient. Through MiXCR, TCRdb re-clonotyped the PCR reads. This table has around 35,000 clones, approximately 18% appearing once. What was sequenced was blood. The receptor source for this set is a male donor with papillary thyroid cancer or a benign thyroid nodule (not recorded which). Some clones in this sample may be carry-over from other donors' samples.

This clone is judged medium-sized (0.01 to 0.1%). The chain employs TRBV28 and TRBJ2-7; weak D call: TRBD2 (5 bases). V was trimmed by 2 bases and J by 4 bases, leaving 6 bases between them. This CDR3 spans 12 amino acids. Germline lookup yields CDR1 MDHEN and CDR2 SYDVKM. The CDR3 region has the DNA TGTGCCAGCAGTTTACCGGGGTACGAGCAGTACTTC. Protein product: CASSLPGYEQYF.

The rearrangement joins TRBV18 to TRBJ1-3, with a tentative D call TRBD1 (6 bases). Germline CDR1 KGHSH, CDR2 LQKENI. The CDR3 sequence is 16 residues long. The V gene lost 3 bases and the J gene lost 0 bases, with 12 bases spanning the gap. This chain's CDR3 is CASSPPGGASGNTIYF. CDR3 DNA: TGTGCCAGCTCACCGCCGGGGGGGGCCTCTGGAAACACCATATATTTT.

This clone occurred a few times. The chain is built from TRBV6-5 and TRBJ2-7; D is uncertain. Germline-derived CDR1 and CDR2 are MNHEY and SVGAGI. The CDR3 spans 14 residues. The V end lost 0 bases, the J end lost 5 bases, and 11 bases lay between the germline ends. The CDR3: CASSYSGNRNEQYF. DNA of the CDR3: TGTGCCAGCAGTTACTCGGGCAACAGAAACGAGCAGTACTTC.

This clone showed up many times. Different DNA sequences within this sample yield the same CDR3. The gene calls are TRBV3-1 and TRBJ2-5, with D possibly matching TRBD2 (5 bases). CDR1 is LGHDT and CDR2 is YNNKEL in the germline V gene (reference sequence). This CDR3 has 15 amino acids. V was pared by 4 bases and J by 5 bases, with 17 bases between. The CDR3 region is CASSLPGIGEETQYF. The DNA for the CDR3 is TGTGCCAGCAGCCTTCCCGGGATTGGGGAGGAGACCCAGTACTTC.

This clone was seen ten or more times. This chain links TRBV13 with TRBJ2-3; 13 bases match TRBD2. V dropped 5 bases and J dropped 6; count of bases not matched to a gene: 5. The CDR3 is 15 residues long. Germline loops: CDR1 PRHDT, CDR2 FYEKMQ (reference sequence). The CDR3 region has the DNA TGTGCCAGCAGCCCCAGGACTAGCGGGAGTGATACGCAGTATTTT. Protein sequence: CASSPRTSGSDTQYF.

In its sample, this clone was seen many times. The chain has TRBV20-1 and TRBJ2-7; TRBD1 is a possible D gene (6 bases). The CDR3 is 14 residues long. Deletions cut 1 base from V and 7 bases from J, with 17 bases between. Germline V gives CDR1 DFQATT, CDR2 SNEGSKA (reference sequence). The CDR3: CSARGGRSLEEQYF. CDR3 sequence (DNA): TGCAGTGCTAGAGGGGGGCGCAGTCTAGAAGAGCAGTACTTC.